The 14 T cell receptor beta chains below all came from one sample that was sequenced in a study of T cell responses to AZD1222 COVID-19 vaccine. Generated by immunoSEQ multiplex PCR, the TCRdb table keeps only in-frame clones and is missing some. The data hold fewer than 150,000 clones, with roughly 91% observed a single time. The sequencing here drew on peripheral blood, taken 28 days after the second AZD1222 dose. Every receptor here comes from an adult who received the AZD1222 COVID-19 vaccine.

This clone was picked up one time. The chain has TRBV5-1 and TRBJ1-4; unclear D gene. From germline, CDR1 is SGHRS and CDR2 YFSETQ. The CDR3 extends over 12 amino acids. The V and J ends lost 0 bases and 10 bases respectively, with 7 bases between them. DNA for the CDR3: TGCGCCAGCAGCTTGGTGGGCGGAAAACTGTTTTTT. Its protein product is CASSLVGGKLFF.

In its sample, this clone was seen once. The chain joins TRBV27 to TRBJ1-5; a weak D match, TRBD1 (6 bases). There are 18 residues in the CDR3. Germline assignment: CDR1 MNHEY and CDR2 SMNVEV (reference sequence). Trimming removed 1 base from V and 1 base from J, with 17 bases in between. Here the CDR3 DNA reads TGTGCCAGCAGTTTATTAGGAAGAGACAGGAGGAGCAATCAGCCCCAGCATTTT. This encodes CASSLLGRDRRSNQPQHF.

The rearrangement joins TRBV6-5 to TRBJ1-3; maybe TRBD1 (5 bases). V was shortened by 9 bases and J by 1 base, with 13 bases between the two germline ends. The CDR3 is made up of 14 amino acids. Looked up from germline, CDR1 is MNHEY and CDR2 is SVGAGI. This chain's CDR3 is CASSEGLSGNTIYF. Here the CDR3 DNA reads TGTGCCAGTTCAGAGGGGTTGTCTGGAAACACCATATATTTT.

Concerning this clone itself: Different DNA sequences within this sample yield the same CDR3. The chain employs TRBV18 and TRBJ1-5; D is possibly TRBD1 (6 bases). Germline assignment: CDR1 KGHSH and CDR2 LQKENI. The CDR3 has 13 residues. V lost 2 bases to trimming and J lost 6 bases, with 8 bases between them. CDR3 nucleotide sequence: TGTGCCAGCTCACCAGGGGGCGGTCAGCCCCAGCATTTT. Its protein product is CASSPGGGQPQHF.

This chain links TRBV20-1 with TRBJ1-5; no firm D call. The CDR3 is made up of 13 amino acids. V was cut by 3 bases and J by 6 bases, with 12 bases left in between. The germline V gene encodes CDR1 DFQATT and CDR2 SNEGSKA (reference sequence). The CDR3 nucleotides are TGCAGTGCTAGTGGCCGGGTGATTCAGCCCCAGCATTTT. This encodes CSASGRVIQPQHF.

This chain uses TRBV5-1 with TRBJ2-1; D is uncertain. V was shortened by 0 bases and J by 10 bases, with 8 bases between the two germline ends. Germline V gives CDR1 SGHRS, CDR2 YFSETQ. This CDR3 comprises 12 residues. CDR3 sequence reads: CASSLAGREQFF. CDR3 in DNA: TGCGCCAGCAGCTTGGCGGGCCGGGAGCAGTTCTTC.

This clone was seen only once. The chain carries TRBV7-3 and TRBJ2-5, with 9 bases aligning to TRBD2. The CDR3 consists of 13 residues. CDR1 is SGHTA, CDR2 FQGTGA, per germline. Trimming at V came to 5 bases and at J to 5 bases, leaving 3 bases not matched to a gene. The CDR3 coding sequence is TGTGCCAGCAGCCTAGGACTAGCGGAGACCCAGTACTTC. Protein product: CASSLGLAETQYF.

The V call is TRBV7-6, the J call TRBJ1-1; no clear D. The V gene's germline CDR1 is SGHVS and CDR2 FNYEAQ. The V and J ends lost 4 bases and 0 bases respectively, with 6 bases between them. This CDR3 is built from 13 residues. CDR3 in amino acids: CASSSTLNTEAFF. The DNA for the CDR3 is TGTGCCAGCAGCTCAACCCTGAACACTGAAGCTTTCTTT. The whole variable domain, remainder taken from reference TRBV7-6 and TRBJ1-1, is GAGVSQSPRYKVTKRGQDVALRCDPISGHVSLYWYRQALGQGPEFLTYFNYEAQQDKSGLPNDRFSAERPEGSISTLTIQRTEQRDSAMYRCASSSTLNTEAFFGQGTRLTVV.

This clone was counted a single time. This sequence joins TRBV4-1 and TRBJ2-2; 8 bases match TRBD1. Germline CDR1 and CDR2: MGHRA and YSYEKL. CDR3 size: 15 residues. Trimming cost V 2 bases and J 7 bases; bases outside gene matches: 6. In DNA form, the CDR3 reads TGCGCCAGCAGCCAACAGGGGGCCGGAAGCGGGGAGCTGTTTTTT. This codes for CASSQQGAGSGELFF.

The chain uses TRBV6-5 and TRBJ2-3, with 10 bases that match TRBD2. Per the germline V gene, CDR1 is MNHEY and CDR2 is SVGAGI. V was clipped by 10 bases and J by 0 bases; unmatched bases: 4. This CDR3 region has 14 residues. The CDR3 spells CAIPTSGSTDTQYF. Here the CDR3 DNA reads TGTGCCATTCCGACTAGCGGGAGCACAGATACGCAGTATTTT.

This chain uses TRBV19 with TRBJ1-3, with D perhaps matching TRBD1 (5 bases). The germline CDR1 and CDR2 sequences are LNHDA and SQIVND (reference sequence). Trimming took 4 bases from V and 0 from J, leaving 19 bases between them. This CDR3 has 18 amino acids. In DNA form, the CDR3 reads TGTGCCAGTAGTACCGCCGGAGGACATCGCCTCTCTGGAAACACCATATATTTT. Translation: CASSTAGGHRLSGNTIYF.

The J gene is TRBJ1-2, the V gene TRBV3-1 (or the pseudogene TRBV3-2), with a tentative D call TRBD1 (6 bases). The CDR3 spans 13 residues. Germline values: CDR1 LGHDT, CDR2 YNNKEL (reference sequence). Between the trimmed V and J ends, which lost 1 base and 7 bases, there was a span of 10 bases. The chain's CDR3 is CASSQVTGAGYTF. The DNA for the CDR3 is TGTGCCAGCAGCCAAGTCACGGGGGCTGGCTACACCTTC.

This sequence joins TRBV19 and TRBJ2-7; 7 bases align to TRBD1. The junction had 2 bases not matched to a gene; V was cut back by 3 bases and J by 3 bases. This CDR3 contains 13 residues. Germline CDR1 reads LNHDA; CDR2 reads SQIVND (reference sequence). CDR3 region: CASSIRQGYEQYF. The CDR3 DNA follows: TGTGCCAGTAGTATCCGACAGGGCTACGAGCAGTACTTC.

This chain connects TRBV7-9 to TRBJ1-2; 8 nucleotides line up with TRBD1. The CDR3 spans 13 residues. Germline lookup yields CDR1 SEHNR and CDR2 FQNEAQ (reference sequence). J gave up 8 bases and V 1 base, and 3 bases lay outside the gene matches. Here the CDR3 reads CASSLGTGSGYTF. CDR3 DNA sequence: TGTGCCAGCAGCTTAGGGACAGGGAGCGGCTACACCTTC.